This TCR beta chain was found in a study of cytomegalovirus exposure and HLA in healthy donors. Researchers ran the PCR with 60 Vbeta and 13 Jbeta primers. The table came from immunoSEQ multiplex PCR; TCRdb's copy has only in-frame clones and leaves some out. The top ten hold approximately 1.6% of the sample, which has around 180,000 clones, over 60% seen once. Germline CDR1 is SGHRS and CDR2 is YFSETQ. The CDR3 is 15 residues long. J lost 1 base, V lost 1 base, and 5 bases had no gene match. The rearrangement uses TRBV5-1 and TRBJ2-7, with 7 bases matching TRBD2. This TCR came from a girl aged 10 to 17 in good health and CMV-seronegative. The sequencing input was PBMCs. The chain's CDR3 is CASSLTAGESYEQYF. DNA for the CDR3: TGCGCCAGCAGCTTGACCGCGGGGGAATCCTACGAGCAGTACTTC.